Listed below are T cell receptor beta chains from one sample, sequenced in a study of T cell repertoires in cytomegalovirus infection. No antigen has been identified for these receptors. TCRdb reprocessed the reads via MiXCR and lists one record per CDR3 protein. This table holds 70,000 or so distinct CDR3 sequences, roughly 28% found once. This material consisted of CD8+ T cells from cultured PBMCs, taken from culture after CMV antigen stimulation. These TCRs come from a human donor in good health (CMV status not recorded). Some clones in this sample may be carry-over from other donors' samples. The CDR3 runs from the conserved cysteine through the conserved F or W. A D gene is named only where the DNA matches it firmly. The size field is filled for only some rows; it gives once, few, many or a size class.

J,D,V,length,size,CDR3,DNA
TRBJ1-1,NA,TRBV6-6,14,NA,CASNAGTANTEAFF,TGTGCCAGCAATGCCGGGACGGCGAACACTGAAGCTTTCTTT
TRBJ2-4,NA,TRBV6-2/TRBV6-3,15,NA,CASSYSVQAKNIQYF,TGTGCCAGCAGTTACTCAGTGCAAGCCAAAAACATTCAGTACTTC
TRBJ2-2,NA,TRBV6-6,17,few,CASSYPEGRSNTGELFF,TGTGCCAGCAGTTACCCAGAGGGGAGGTCGAACACCGGGGAGCTGTTTTTT
TRBJ2-3,TRBD2,TRBV20-1,16,many,CSARERLAGISDTQYF,TGCAGTGCTAGAGAAAGACTAGCGGGGATTTCAGATACGCAGTATTTT
TRBJ1-2,NA,TRBV19,15,many,CASSIGQGFRYGYTF,TGTGCCAGTAGTATAGGCCAGGGGTTTCGCTATGGCTACACCTTC
TRBJ1-1,NA,TRBV5-6,14,NA,CASSLPGGGTEAFF,TGTGCCAGCAGCTTGCCGGGAGGGGGCACTGAAGCTTTCTTT
TRBJ1-1,TRBD1,TRBV7-2,14,NA,CASSRTGPNTEAFF,TGTGCCAGCAGCAGGACAGGGCCGAACACTGAAGCTTTCTTT
TRBJ2-1,NA,TRBV7-2,13,NA,CASSSPLYNEQFF,TGTGCCAGCAGTTCTCCCCTCTACAATGAGCAGTTCTTC
TRBJ2-2,TRBD1,TRBV6-2/TRBV6-3,16,few,CASQSPGQTHTGELFF,TGTGCCAGCCAAAGTCCGGGACAGACCCACACCGGGGAGCTGTTTTTT
TRBJ2-7,NA,TRBV7-9,11,NA,CASSFSAEQYF,TGTGCCAGCAGCTTTTCCGCCGAGCAGTACTTC
TRBJ1-2,NA,TRBV18,13,few,CASSPGSNYGYTF,TGTGCCAGCTCACCGGGGTCTAACTATGGCTACACCTTC
TRBJ2-5,NA,TRBV6-6,10,few,CASKQGGQYF,TGTGCCAGTAAACAGGGAGGCCAGTACTTC
TRBJ2-7,NA,TRBV4-2,16,many,CASSQEGSGGHYEQYF,TGTGCCAGCAGCCAAGAAGGGTCGGGGGGCCATTACGAGCAGTACTTC
TRBJ1-1,NA,TRBV9,14,NA,CASSTGSMNTEAFF,TGTGCCAGCAGCACGGGGAGTATGAACACTGAAGCTTTCTTT
TRBJ2-1,NA,TRBV12-3/TRBV12-4,13,few,CASSLGTGNEQFF,TGTGCCAGCAGTTTGGGGACGGGGAATGAGCAGTTCTTC
TRBJ2-5,NA,TRBV4-3,16,few,CASSQDGLGGAETQYF,TGCGCCAGCAGCCAAGATGGGTTAGGGGGTGCGGAGACCCAGTACTTC
TRBJ1-5,NA,TRBV7-6,15,NA,CASSSEASEGQPQHF,TGTGCCAGCAGCTCAGAGGCCAGCGAGGGTCAGCCCCAGCATTTT
TRBJ1-2,NA,TRBV5-5,14,NA,CASSLRGEPYGYTF,TGTGCCAGCAGCTTAAGGGGGGAGCCCTATGGCTACACCTTC
TRBJ2-7,NA,TRBV7-8,14,many,CASSHGSQTYEQYF,TGTGCCAGCAGCCATGGCAGCCAGACCTACGAGCAGTACTTC
TRBJ1-1,TRBD1,TRBV10-2,13,NA,CASSVTGGTEAFF,TGCGCCAGCAGTGTGACAGGGGGCACTGAAGCTTTCTTT
TRBJ1-2,NA,TRBV30,11,NA,CATLGRYGYTF,TGTGCCACGCTGGGTCGCTATGGCTACACCTTC
TRBJ2-5,NA,TRBV3-1,15,NA,CVSSQGREMPETQYF,TGTGTCAGCAGCCAAGGACGTGAGATGCCGGAGACCCAGTACTTC
TRBJ1-1,NA,TRBV18,14,NA,CASSPGGPNTEAFF,TGTGCCAGCTCCCCCGGCGGACCGAACACTGAAGCTTTCTTT
TRBJ2-3,NA,TRBV6-4,13,many,CASSESDTDTQYF,TGTGCCAGCAGTGAAAGCGACACAGATACGCAGTATTTT
TRBJ1-6,NA,TRBV2,15,NA,CASSEPGRYNSPLHF,TGTGCCAGCAGCGAACCGGGCCGCTATAATTCACCCCTCCACTTT
TRBJ1-6,NA,TRBV4-3,19,few,CASSQELTEIDSYNSPLHF,TGCGCCAGCAGCCAAGAGTTAACAGAAATCGACAGTTATAATTCACCCCTCCACTTT